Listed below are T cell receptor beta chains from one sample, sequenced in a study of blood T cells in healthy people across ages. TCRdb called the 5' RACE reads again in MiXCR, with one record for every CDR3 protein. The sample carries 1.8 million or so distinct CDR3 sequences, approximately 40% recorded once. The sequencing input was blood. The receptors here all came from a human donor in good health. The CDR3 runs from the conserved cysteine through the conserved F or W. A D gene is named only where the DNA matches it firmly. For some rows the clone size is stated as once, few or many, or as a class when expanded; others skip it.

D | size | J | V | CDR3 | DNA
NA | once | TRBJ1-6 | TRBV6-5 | CASTRALNSPLHF | TGTGCCAGCACCCGGGCGTTGAATTCACCCCTCCACTTT
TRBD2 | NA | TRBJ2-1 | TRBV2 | CASSERGVSYNEQFF | TGTGCCAGCAGTGAACGGGGGGTCTCCTACAATGAGCAGTTCTTC
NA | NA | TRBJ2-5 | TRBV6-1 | CASSEGGSETQYF | TGTGCCAGCAGTGAAGGGGGATCAGAGACCCAGTACTTC
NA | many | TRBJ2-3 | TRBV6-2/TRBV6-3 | CASSYGHTQYF | TGTGCCAGCAGTTACGGCCATACGCAGTATTTT
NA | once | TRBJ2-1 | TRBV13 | CASRRQVLAYNEQFF | TGTGCCAGCAGAAGACAGGTGTTAGCCTACAACGAGCAGTTCTTC
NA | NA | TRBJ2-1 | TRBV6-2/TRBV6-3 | CASSYSQVSYNEQFF | TGTGCCAGCAGTTACTCACAGGTTTCCTACAATGAGCAGTTCTTC
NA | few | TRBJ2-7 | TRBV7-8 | CASSSGRAGGSYEQYF | TGTGCCAGCAGCTCGGGGAGGGCAGGGGGATCCTACGAGCAGTACTTC
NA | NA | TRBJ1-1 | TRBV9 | CASSVQGSYTEAFF | TGTGCCAGCAGCGTACAGGGTTCATACACTGAAGCTTTCTTT
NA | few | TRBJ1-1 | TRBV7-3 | CASSLNPSNTEAFF | TGTGCCAGCAGCTTAAACCCGTCGAACACTGAAGCTTTCTTT
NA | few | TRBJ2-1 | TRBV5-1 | CASSLGGLGANEQFF | TGCGCCAGCAGCTTGGGGGGGTTGGGGGCCAATGAGCAGTTCTTC